A single TCR beta chain is shown here with its context. Germline CDR1 and CDR2: SGHDT and YYEEEE. V shed 3 bases and J 0 bases; nucleotides not matched to a gene: 2. This CDR3 has 15 amino acids. The sample belongs to a study of control samples from healthy donors and cancer patients. Clones were sequenced by immunoSEQ multiplex PCR, and TCRdb holds only the in-frame ones, with some missing. The profile covers about 110,000 clones, with 75% to 95% appearing a single time and roughly 4% taken by the ten largest. This clonotype was sampled from a human donor in good health. The donor label of this sample is uncertain. The genes are TRBV5-6 and TRBJ1-1; 10 positions agree with TRBD1. Sequencing was done on a sample of blood. For the CDR3, the DNA is TGTGCCAGCAGCTCCGGGACAGGGGTGAACACTGAAGCTTTCTTT. Encoded protein: CASSSGTGVNTEAFF.